The 30 T cell receptor beta chains below were found in one sample sequenced in a study of OX40 agonist ivuxolimab in advanced cancers. Sequencing was performed with immunoSEQ multiplex PCR; in TCRdb, only in-frame clones are kept and a portion is missing. This sample has 55,000 to 90,000 clones, with more than 75% found just once. The sample in question was CD4+ or CD8+ T cells sorted from blood, obtained in a trial of the OX40 agonist ivuxolimab. The receptors were gathered from an adult with an advanced solid tumor such as melanoma, head and neck, liver or kidney cancer.

This clone has just a few counts. The chain employs TRBV6-4 and TRBJ1-1; tentative D call: TRBD1 (6 bases). This CDR3 spans 14 amino acids. With 6 bases removed from V and 1 base from J, the gap between germline ends came to 12 bases. CDR1 is MRHNA, CDR2 SNTAGT, per germline. DNA of the CDR3: TGTGCCAGCAGGGTAGACAGGCGGAACACTGAAGCTTTCTTT. Protein: CASRVDRRNTEAFF.

The chain carries TRBV19 and TRBJ1-5; the D gene is possibly TRBD1 (5 bases). This CDR3 spans 15 amino acids. V was cut by 9 bases and J by 7 bases, with 22 bases left in between. CDR1 is LNHDA and CDR2 is SQIVND in the germline V gene (reference sequence). The CDR3 DNA reads as TGTGCCAGCACGACGTTGTTGGGGACTAACCAGCCCCAGCATTTT. As protein: CASTTLLGTNQPQHF.

The chain couples TRBV7-2 to TRBJ1-1; possible D gene TRBD1, 5 bases. The CDR3 runs 14 residues. CDR1 and CDR2 from the germline V gene are SGHTA and FQGNSA. V lost 4 bases and J lost 1, with 10 bases in between. This CDR3 reads CASSSSGTNTEAFF. For the CDR3, the DNA is TGTGCCAGCAGCTCCTCCGGGACGAACACTGAAGCTTTCTTT.

The CDR3 DNA sequence: TGTGCCAGCCAAGGGGGACAGGGGTATGAGCAGTACTTC. It specifies CASQGGQGYEQYF. The chain recombines TRBV18 with TRBJ2-7, with 10 bases identical to TRBD1. CDR3 length: 13 amino acids. CDR1 is KGHSH and CDR2 is LQKENI in the germline V gene. The V and J ends lost 8 bases and 7 bases, in that order; junction bases with no gene match: 8.

The chain has TRBV20-1 and TRBJ1-1; D gene unclear. The CDR3 runs 11 residues. Germline loops: CDR1 DFQATT, CDR2 SNEGSKA (reference sequence). The V gene lost 1 base and the J gene lost 7 bases, with 7 bases spanning the gap. The CDR3 loop is CSARGTIEAFF. The CDR3, as DNA: TGCAGTGCTAGAGGGACGATTGAAGCTTTCTTT.

V usage is TRBV7-9 and J usage is TRBJ2-7, with 11 bases matching TRBD2. CDR3 length: 14 residues. With 1 base clipped from V and 6 bases from J, the junction kept 2 bases outside the gene matches. The V gene's germline CDR1 is SEHNR and CDR2 FQNEAQ (reference sequence). CDR3 protein: CASSLGTSGPEQYF. CDR3 in DNA: TGTGCCAGCAGCTTAGGGACTAGCGGGCCCGAGCAGTACTTC.

The chain carries TRBV14 and TRBJ1-6, with D hard to call. CDR3 size: 13 residues. Trimming removed 6 bases from V and 6 bases from J, with 9 bases in between. Germline loops: CDR1 SGHDN, CDR2 FVKESK. The CDR3 sequence: CASSRALNSPLHF. The CDR3 DNA is TGTGCCAGCAGTCGAGCCCTTAATTCACCCCTCCACTTT.

The rearrangement joins TRBV7-2 to TRBJ2-1, with 8 bases lining up with TRBD1. Losses at the gene ends were 5 bases for V and 5 bases for J; bases not matched to a gene: 11. There are 16 residues in the CDR3. CDR1 SGHTA and CDR2 FQGNSA come from the germline V gene. The CDR3, as DNA: TGTGCCAGCAGCCCCCAGGGCAGGGGGCTCCACAATGAGCAGTTCTTC. Protein product: CASSPQGRGLHNEQFF.

This clone has a single count. V gene TRBV19 combines with J gene TRBJ2-3; 9 bases match TRBD1. Germline loops: CDR1 LNHDA, CDR2 SQIVND (reference sequence). Germline trimming cut 6 bases from V and 4 bases from J; bases unmatched to any gene: 5. There are 14 residues in the CDR3. The CDR3 bases are TGTGCCAGTAGGAGGACAGGGGCGGCAGATACGCAGTATTTT. Protein sequence: CASRRTGAADTQYF.

The chain uses TRBV5-1 and TRBJ1-2; 7 positions agree with TRBD1. This CDR3 region has 13 residues. V lost 4 bases to trimming and J lost 1 base; unmatched junction nucleotides: 1. Germline assignment: CDR1 SGHRS and CDR2 YFSETQ. The CDR3 sequence is CASSRDSNYGYTF. CDR3 bases: TGCGCCAGCAGCCGGGACAGTAACTATGGCTACACCTTC.

The V and J genes are TRBV7-8 and TRBJ2-1; the match to TRBD1 covers 10 bases. Germline assignment: CDR1 SGHVS and CDR2 FQNEAQ. CDR3 length: 15 amino acids. V was clipped by 2 bases and J by 4 bases; unmatched bases: 2. CDR3 loop: CASSLRTGGYNEQFF. DNA of the CDR3: TGTGCCAGCAGCTTAAGGACAGGGGGTTACAATGAGCAGTTCTTC.

This clone was detected only once. V usage is TRBV5-1 and J usage is TRBJ2-5, with 12 bases identical to TRBD2. This CDR3 is built from 18 residues. V trimming: 4 bases; J trimming: 4 bases; junction bases outside the gene matches: 14. CDR1 and CDR2 from the germline V gene are SGHRS and YFSETQ. This CDR3 reads CASSQGLAGITLGETQYF. The CDR3 nucleotides are TGCGCCAGCAGCCAAGGACTAGCGGGAATAACATTAGGAGAGACCCAGTACTTC.

V is TRBV28 and J is TRBJ2-7, with TRBD1 matching over 9 bases. V lost 11 bases, J lost 5 bases, and 7 bases stayed unmatched. Germline V gene sequence: CDR1 MDHEN, CDR2 SYDVKM. The CDR3 sequence is 12 residues long. The CDR3, as DNA: TGTGCCTTACGGGGACAGGGCCACGAGCAGTACTTC. It yields the protein CALRGQGHEQYF.

J is TRBJ1-1 and V is TRBV5-5; 9 nucleotides line up with TRBD1. J gave up 4 bases and V 4 bases, and 5 bases lay outside the gene matches. Germline CDR1 reads SGHKS; CDR2 reads YYEKEE (reference sequence). CDR3 length: 14 amino acids. CDR3 sequence (DNA): TGTGCCAGCAGCCTTAAGACAGGGGGCACTGAAGCTTTCTTT. This codes for CASSLKTGGTEAFF.

This chain uses TRBV5-1 with TRBJ1-3; D not resolved. V gave up 0 bases and J gave up 0 bases, with 10 bases separating them. The CDR3 extends over 16 amino acids. Germline CDR1 SGHRS, CDR2 YFSETQ. CDR3 loop: CASSLGGMSSGNTIYF. In DNA form, the CDR3 reads TGCGCCAGCAGCTTGGGAGGAATGAGCTCTGGAAACACCATATATTTT.

V and J are TRBV18 and TRBJ2-2, with D perhaps TRBD1 (6 bases). The CDR3 runs 15 residues. Germline loops: CDR1 KGHSH, CDR2 LQKENI. Between the trimmed V and J ends, which lost 6 bases and 4 bases, there was a span of 15 bases. The CDR3 bases are TGTGCCAGCTCCCCGACAGGAGACGGCACCGGGGAGCTGTTTTTT. Its protein product is CASSPTGDGTGELFF.

The J gene is TRBJ2-1, the V gene TRBV28, with TRBD1 matching over 10 bases. V lost 8 bases and J lost 9; bases outside the gene matches: 13. Germline CDR1 reads MDHEN; CDR2 reads SYDVKM. The CDR3 loop spans 15 amino acids. This chain's CDR3 is CASGIRTGGSGEQFF. The DNA for the CDR3 is TGTGCCAGCGGGATAAGGACAGGGGGAAGCGGTGAGCAGTTCTTC. The variable domain in full, completed from reference TRBV28 and TRBJ2-1, reads DVKVTQSSRYLVKRTGEKVFLECVQDMDHENMFWYRQDPGLGLRLIYFSYDVKMKEKGDIPEGYSVSREKKERFSLILESASTNQTSMYLCASGIRTGGSGEQFFGPGTRLTVL.

The chain recombines TRBV5-4 with TRBJ2-3; 7 nucleotides match TRBD2. Germline lookup yields CDR1 SGHNT and CDR2 YYREEE (reference sequence). Germline trimming cut 4 bases from V and 2 bases from J; bases unmatched to any gene: 10. This CDR3 has 16 amino acids. CDR3 in amino acids: CASSPLGSGVTDTQYF. The CDR3, as DNA: TGTGCCAGCAGCCCACTGGGGAGCGGGGTCACAGATACGCAGTATTTT.

The chain joins TRBV7-2 to TRBJ1-1; no clear D gene. Germline V gene data show CDR1 as SGHTA and CDR2 as FQGNSA. There are 15 residues in the CDR3. The V end was cut by 5 bases, the J end by 0 bases, with 13 bases between. The DNA of the CDR3 is TGTGCCAGCAGCCCCGGGATTCAGATGAACACTGAAGCTTTCTTT. Translated: CASSPGIQMNTEAFF.

The chain couples TRBV18 to TRBJ1-1; D is ambiguous. Germline CDR1 KGHSH, CDR2 LQKENI. The CDR3 totals 13 residues. V lost 3 bases to trimming and J lost 1 base, with 6 bases between them. The CDR3 region is CASSPRTNTEAFF. The CDR3 DNA reads TGTGCCAGCTCACCCCGGACGAACACTGAAGCTTTCTTT.

The J gene is TRBJ2-7, the V gene TRBV21-1. TRBV21-1 is a pseudogene segment. The CDR3 has 16 amino acids. The CDR3 protein is CASSKVKRGTRYEQYF. CDR3 in DNA: TGTGCCAGCAGCAAAGTAAAAAGAGGGACCAGGTACGAGCAGTACTTC.

V and J are TRBV23-1 and TRBJ1-5; D unresolved. TRBV23-1 is recorded as an ORF, its role being uncertain. This CDR3 has 14 residues. V was cut by 4 bases and J by 2 bases, with 9 bases left in between. The CDR3 region is CASSPFIGNQPQHF. The CDR3 nucleotides are TGCGCCAGCAGTCCATTTATAGGCAATCAGCCCCAGCATTTT.

This clone was counted between two and nine times. CDR3 nucleotide sequence: TGTGCCAGCAGCCAAAGGCCAGAAAATCAGCCCCAGCATTTT. Its translation: CASSQRPENQPQHF. The V call is TRBV16, the J call TRBJ1-5; D is uncertain. Germline-derived CDR1 and CDR2 are KGHSY and FQNENV. Trimming removed 2 bases at V and 4 bases at J, with 9 bases between. The CDR3 has 14 amino acids.

V usage is TRBV27 and J usage is TRBJ1-6; D may be TRBD1 (6 bases). With 0 bases removed from V and 10 bases from J, the gap between germline ends came to 19 bases. Germline-derived CDR1 and CDR2 are MNHEY and SMNVEV (reference sequence). CDR3 length: 17 residues. CDR3 region: CASSLSPPGAGVSPLHF. CDR3 bases: TGTGCCAGCAGTTTATCCCCACCGGGGGCAGGGGTGTCACCCCTCCACTTT.

The CDR3 DNA sequence: TGCGCCAGCAGTTCACGTGGACAGGGGGCAGACGAGCAGTACTTC. The encoded protein is CASSSRGQGADEQYF. This rearrangement joins TRBV23-1 to TRBJ2-7, with TRBD1 matching 11 bases. TRBV23-1 counts as an open reading frame of uncertain function. V lost 5 bases and J lost 5; bases outside the gene matches: 8. The CDR3 is 15 amino acids.

The chain links TRBV6-8 to TRBJ2-7; no reliable D call. Germline values: CDR1 MNHGY, CDR2 SAAAGT. Trimming removed 2 bases from V and 3 bases from J, with 8 bases in between. The length of the CDR3 is 13 residues. The CDR3 sequence: CASSYGLVYEQYV. DNA of the CDR3: TGTGCCAGCAGTTACGGGCTAGTCTACGAGCAGTACGTC.

The CDR3 protein is CASKESRNTGELFF. The CDR3 DNA reads TGTGCCAGCAAAGAATCCCGGAACACCGGGGAGCTGTTTTTT. V and J are TRBV2 and TRBJ2-2; D not certain. V lost 7 bases and J 1 base, leaving 10 bases between the germline ends. Germline V gene sequence: CDR1 SNHLY, CDR2 FYNNEI. The CDR3 spans 14 residues.

The V call is TRBV5-1, the J call TRBJ2-2; 8 bases line up with TRBD1. This CDR3 spans 14 amino acids. The V and J ends lost 0 bases and 6 bases, in that order; junction bases with no gene match: 1. Germline V gene sequence: CDR1 SGHRS, CDR2 YFSETQ. This CDR3 reads CASSLGTGPGELFF. The DNA of the CDR3 is TGCGCCAGCAGCTTGGGGACAGGGCCCGGGGAGCTGTTTTTT.

The chain joins TRBV11-3 to TRBJ2-7; 9 nucleotides match TRBD2. This CDR3 region has 15 residues. Trimming took 5 bases from V and 5 from J; bases not matched to a gene: 10. CDR1 and CDR2 (germline): SGHNT, YENEEA. CDR3 DNA: TGTGCCAGCAGCCCAGGTGGCGGGAGGGCCAACGAGCAGTACTTC. It is translated as CASSPGGGRANEQYF.

The chain joins TRBV6-1 to TRBJ2-7; D unresolved. Germline assignment: CDR1 MNHNS and CDR2 SASEGT. Trimming shortened V by 3 bases and J by 3 bases, and 12 bases separated the two germline ends. The CDR3 covers 14 residues. The CDR3 sequence: CASSDYVGNYEQYV. Written as DNA, the CDR3 is TGTGCCAGCAGTGATTACGTCGGAAACTACGAGCAGTACGTC.